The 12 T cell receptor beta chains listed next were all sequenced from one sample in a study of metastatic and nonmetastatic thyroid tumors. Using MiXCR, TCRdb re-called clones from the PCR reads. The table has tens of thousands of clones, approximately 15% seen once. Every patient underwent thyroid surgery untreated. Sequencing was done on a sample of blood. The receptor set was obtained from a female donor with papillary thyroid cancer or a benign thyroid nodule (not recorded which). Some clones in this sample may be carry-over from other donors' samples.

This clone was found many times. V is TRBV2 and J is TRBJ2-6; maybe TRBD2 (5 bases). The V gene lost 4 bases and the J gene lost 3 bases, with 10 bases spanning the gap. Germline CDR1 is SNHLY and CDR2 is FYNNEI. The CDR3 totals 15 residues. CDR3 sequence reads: CASSVGRGGANVLTF. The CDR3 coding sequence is TGTGCCAGCAGTGTGGGGAGAGGTGGGGCCAACGTCCTGACTTTC. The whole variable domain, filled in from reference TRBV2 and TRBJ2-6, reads EPEVTQTPSHQVTQMGQEVILRCVPISNHLYFYWYRQILGQKVEFLVSFYNNEISEKSEIFDDQFSVERPDGSNFTLKIRSTKLEDSAMYFCASSVGRGGANVLTFGAGSRLTVL.

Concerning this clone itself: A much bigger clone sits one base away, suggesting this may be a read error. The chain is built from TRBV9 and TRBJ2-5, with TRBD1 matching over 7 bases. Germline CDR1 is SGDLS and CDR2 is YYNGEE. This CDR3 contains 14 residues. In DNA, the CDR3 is TGTGCCAGCAGCGCACATACAGGGGTAGAGACCCATTACTTC. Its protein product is CASSAHTGVETHYF.

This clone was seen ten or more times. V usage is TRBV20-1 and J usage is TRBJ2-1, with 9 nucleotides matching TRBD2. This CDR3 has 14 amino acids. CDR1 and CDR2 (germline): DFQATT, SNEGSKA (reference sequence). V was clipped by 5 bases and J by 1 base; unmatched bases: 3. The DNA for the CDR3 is TGCAGTGCTTTAGCGGGGGAATCCTACAATGAGCAGTTCTTC. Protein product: CSALAGESYNEQFF.

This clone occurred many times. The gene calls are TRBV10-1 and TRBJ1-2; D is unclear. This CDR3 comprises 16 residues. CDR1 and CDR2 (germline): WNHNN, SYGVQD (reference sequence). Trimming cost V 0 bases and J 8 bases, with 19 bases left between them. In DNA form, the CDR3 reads TGCGCCAGCAGTGAGTCGAAAATGGGAGGAATCGGAGGCTACACCTTC. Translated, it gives CASSESKMGGIGGYTF.

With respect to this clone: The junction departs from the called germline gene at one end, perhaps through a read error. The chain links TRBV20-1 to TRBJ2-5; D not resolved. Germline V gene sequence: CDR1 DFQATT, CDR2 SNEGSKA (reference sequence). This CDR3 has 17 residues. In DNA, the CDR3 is TGCAGTGCTAGAGATCCCTCTGCCATGGAGATGGAAGAGGCCCAGTACTTC. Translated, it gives CSARDPSAMEMEEAQYF.

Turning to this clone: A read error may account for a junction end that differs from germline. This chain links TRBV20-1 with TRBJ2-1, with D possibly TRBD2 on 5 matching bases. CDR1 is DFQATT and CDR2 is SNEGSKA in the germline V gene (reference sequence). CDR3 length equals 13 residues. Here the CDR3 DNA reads TGCAGTGCTGGACGGACTCTGGCCAGTGAGAAGTTCTTC. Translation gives CSAGRTLASEKFF.

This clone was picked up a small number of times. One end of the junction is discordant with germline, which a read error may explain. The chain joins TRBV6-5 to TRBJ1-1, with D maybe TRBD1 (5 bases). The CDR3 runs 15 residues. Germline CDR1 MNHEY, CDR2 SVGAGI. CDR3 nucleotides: TGTTCCAGCAGTTCCGACGGGCCGGGGGACACTGAAGCTTTCTTT. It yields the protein CSSSSDGPGDTEAFF.

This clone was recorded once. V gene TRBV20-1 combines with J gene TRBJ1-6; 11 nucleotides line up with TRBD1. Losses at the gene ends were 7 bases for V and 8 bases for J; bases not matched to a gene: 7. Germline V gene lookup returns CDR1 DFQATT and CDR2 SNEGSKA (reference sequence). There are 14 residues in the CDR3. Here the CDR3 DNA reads TGCAGTGTCCCCCGGGACAGGGGGTATTCACCCCTCCACTTT. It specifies CSVPRDRGYSPLHF.

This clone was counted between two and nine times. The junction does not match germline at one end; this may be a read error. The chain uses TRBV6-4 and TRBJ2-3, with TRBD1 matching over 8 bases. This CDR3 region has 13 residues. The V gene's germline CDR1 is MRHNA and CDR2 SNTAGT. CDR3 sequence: CASIGQGTYTQYF. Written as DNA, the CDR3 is TGTGCCAGCATTGGACAGGGCACATATACGCAGTATTTT.

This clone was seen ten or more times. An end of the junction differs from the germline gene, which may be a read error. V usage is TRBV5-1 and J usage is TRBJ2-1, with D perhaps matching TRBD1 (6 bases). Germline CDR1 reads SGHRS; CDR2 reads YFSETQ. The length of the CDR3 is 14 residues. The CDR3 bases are TGCGCCAGCAGCTCCGAATGGGGGCGAAATGGGCAGTTCTTC. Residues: CASSSEWGRNGQFF.

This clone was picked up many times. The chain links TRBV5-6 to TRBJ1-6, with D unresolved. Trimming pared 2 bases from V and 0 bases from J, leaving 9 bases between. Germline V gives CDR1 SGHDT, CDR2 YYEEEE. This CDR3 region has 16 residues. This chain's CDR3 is CASSFDPRSYNSPLHF. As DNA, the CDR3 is TGTGCCAGCAGCTTTGACCCGCGCTCCTATAATTCACCCCTCCACTTT.

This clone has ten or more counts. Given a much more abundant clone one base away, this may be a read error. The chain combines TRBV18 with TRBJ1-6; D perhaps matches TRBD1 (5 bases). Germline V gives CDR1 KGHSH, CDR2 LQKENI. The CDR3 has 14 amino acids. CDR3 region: CASSPRDRNSPPHF. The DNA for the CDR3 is TGTGCCAGCTCACCTCGGGACCGTAATTCACCCCCCCACTTT.